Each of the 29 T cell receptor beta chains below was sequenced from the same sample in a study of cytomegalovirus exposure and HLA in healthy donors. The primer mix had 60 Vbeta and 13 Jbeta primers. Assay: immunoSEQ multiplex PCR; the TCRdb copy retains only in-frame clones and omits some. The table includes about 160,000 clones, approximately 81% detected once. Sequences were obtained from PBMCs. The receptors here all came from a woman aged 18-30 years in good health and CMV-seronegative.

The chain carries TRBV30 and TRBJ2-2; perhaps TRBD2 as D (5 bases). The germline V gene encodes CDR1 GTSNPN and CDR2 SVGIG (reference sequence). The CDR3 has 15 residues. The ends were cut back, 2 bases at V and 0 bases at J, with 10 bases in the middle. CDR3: CAWSSGPSNTGELFF. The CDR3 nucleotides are TGTGCCTGGAGTAGCGGTCCATCGAACACCGGGGAGCTGTTTTTT. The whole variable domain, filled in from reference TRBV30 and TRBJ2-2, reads SQTIHQWPATLVQPVGSPLSLECTVEGTSNPNLYWYRQAAGRGLQLLFYSVGIGQISSEVPQNLSASRPQDRQFILSSKKLLLSDSGFYLCAWSSGPSNTGELFFGEGSRLTVL.

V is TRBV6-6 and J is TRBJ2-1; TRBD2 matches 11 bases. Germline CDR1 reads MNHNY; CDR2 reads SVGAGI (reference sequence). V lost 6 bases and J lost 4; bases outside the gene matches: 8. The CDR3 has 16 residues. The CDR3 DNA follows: TGTGCCAGCAGCCAAGGACTAGCGGGCCTATACAATGAGCAGTTCTTC. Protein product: CASSQGLAGLYNEQFF.

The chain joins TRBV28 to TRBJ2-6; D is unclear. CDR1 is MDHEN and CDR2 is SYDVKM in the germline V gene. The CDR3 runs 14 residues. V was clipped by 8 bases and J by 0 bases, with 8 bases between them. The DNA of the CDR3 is TGTGCCAGCGTCCAGTCCTCTGGGGCCAACGTCCTGACTTTC. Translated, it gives CASVQSSGANVLTF.

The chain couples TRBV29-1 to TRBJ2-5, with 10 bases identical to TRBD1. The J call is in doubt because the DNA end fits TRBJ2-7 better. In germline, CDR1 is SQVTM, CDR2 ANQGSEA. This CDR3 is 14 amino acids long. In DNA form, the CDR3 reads TGCAGCGTTAGTACCGGGACAGGGGCCTACGAGCAGTACTTC. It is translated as CSVSTGTGAYEQYF.

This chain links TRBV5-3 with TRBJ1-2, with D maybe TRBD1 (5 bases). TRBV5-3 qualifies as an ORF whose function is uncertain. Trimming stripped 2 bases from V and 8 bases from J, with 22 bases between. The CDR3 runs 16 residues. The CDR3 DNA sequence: TGTGCCAGAAGCTTTGTGGAAGATAGGGGAATATTCGGCTACACCTTC. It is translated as CARSFVEDRGIFGYTF.

The CDR3 coding sequence is TGCGCCAGCAGCTTGGGTGGGGGAGGTAGCTACGAGCAGTACTTC. It is translated as CASSLGGGGSYEQYF. The chain has TRBV5-1 and TRBJ2-7; maybe TRBD2 (6 bases). The CDR3 runs to 15 residues. The germline V gene encodes CDR1 SGHRS and CDR2 YFSETQ. Trimming took 0 bases from V and 3 from J, leaving 13 bases between them.

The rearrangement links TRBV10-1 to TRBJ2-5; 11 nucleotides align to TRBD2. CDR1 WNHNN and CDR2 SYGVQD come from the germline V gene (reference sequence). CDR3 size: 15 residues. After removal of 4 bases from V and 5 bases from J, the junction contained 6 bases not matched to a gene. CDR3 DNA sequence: TGCGCCAGCAGTGTCCGGACTAGCGGGCTGGAGACCCAGTACTTC. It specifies CASSVRTSGLETQYF.

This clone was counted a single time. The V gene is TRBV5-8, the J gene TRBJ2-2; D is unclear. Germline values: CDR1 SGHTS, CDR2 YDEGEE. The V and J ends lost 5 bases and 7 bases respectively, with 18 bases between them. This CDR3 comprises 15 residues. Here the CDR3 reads CASRQHRYSGGELFF. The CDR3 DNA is TGTGCCAGCAGGCAACACCGGTACAGTGGCGGGGAGCTGTTTTTT. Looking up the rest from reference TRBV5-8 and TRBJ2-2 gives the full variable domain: EAGVTQSPTHLIKTRGQQATLRCSPISGHTSVYWYQQALGLGLQFLLWYDEGEERNRGNFPPRFSGRQFPNYSSELNVNALELEDSALYLCASRQHRYSGGELFFGEGSRLTVL.

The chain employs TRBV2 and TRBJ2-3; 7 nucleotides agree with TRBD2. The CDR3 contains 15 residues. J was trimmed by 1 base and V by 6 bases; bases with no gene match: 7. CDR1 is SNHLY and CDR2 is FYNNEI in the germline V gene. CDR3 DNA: TGTGCCAGCAGCCCCCCTAGCGGACGCACAGATACGCAGTATTTT. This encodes CASSPPSGRTDTQYF.

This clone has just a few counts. CDR3 region: CASPERGEKLFF. The CDR3 nucleotides read TGTGCCAGCCCAGAGCGTGGTGAAAAACTGTTTTTT. This chain uses TRBV6-4 with TRBJ1-4; D gene ambiguous. CDR1 is MRHNA, CDR2 SNTAGT, per germline. This CDR3 has 12 residues. V was pared by 8 bases and J by 7 bases, with 11 bases between.

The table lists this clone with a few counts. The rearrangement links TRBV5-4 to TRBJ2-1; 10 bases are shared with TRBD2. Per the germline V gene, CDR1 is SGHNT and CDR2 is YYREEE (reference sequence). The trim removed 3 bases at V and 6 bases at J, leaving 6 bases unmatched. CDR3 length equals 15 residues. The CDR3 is CASSSRSGRANEQFF. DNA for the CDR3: TGTGCCAGCAGCTCGCGGAGCGGGAGGGCCAATGAGCAGTTCTTC.

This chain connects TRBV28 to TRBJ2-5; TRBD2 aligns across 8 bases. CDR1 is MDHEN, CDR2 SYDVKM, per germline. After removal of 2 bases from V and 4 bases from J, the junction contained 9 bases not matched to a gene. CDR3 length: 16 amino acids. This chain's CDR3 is CASSLGSTSGTETQYF. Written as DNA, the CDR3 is TGTGCCAGCAGTTTAGGGTCTACTAGCGGAACAGAGACCCAGTACTTC.

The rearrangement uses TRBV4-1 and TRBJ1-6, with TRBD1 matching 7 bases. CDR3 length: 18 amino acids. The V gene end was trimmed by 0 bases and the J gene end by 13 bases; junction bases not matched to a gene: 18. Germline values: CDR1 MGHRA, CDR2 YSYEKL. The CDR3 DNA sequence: TGCGCCAGCAGCCAAGAAGGACAGGAGGGCCTTAACACCCTCCCCCTCCACTTT. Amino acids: CASSQEGQEGLNTLPLHF.

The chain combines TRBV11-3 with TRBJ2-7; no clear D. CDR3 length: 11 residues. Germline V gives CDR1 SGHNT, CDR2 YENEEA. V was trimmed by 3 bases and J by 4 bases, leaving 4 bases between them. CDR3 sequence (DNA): TGTGCCAGCAGCTTCAGTTACGAGCAGTACTTC. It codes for CASSFSYEQYF.

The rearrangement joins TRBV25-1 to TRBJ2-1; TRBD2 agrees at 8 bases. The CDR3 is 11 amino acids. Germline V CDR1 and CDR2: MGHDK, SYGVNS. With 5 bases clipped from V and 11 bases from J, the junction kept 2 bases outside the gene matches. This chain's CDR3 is CASSSGRKQFF. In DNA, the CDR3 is TGTGCCAGCAGTAGCGGGAGAAAGCAGTTCTTC. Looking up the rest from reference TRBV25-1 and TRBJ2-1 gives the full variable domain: EADIYQTPRYLVIGTGKKITLECSQTMGHDKMYWYQQDPGMELHLIHYSYGVNSTEKGDLSSESTVSRIRTEHFPLTLESARPSHTSQYLCASSSGRKQFFGPGTRLTVL.

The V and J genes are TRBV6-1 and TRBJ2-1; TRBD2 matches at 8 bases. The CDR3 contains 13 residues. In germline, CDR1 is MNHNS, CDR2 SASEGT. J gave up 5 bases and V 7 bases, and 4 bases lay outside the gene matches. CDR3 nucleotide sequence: TGTGCCAGCACCACTAGCGGAAACAATGAGCAGTTCTTC. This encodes CASTTSGNNEQFF.

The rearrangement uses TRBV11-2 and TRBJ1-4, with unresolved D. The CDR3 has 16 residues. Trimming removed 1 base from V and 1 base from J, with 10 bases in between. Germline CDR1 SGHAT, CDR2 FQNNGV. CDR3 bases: TGTGCCAGCAGCTTAGGTCTCAGAATAACTAATGAAAAACTGTTTTTT. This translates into CASSLGLRITNEKLFF.

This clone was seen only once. DNA of the CDR3: TGTGCCAGCAGTTCCCTACAGGACAACCCTAACTATGGCTACACCTTC. Residues: CASSSLQDNPNYGYTF. The chain links TRBV27 to TRBJ1-2, with D maybe TRBD1 (5 bases). CDR3 size: 16 residues. V was cut by 4 bases and J by 0 bases, with 15 bases left in between. Germline V gives CDR1 MNHEY, CDR2 SMNVEV (reference sequence).

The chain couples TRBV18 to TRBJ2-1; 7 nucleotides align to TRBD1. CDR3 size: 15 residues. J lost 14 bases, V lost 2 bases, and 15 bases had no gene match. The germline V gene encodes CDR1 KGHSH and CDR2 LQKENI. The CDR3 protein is CASSPNSTTGAREFF. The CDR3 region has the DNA TGTGCCAGCTCACCAAACTCGACTACAGGGGCCAGAGAGTTCTTC.

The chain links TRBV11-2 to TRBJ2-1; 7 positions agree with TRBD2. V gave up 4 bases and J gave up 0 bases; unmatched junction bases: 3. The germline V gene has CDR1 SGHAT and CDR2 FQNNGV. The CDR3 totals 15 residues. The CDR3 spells CASSSIAGSYNEQFF. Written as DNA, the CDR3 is TGTGCCAGCAGCTCAATAGCGGGCTCCTACAATGAGCAGTTCTTC.

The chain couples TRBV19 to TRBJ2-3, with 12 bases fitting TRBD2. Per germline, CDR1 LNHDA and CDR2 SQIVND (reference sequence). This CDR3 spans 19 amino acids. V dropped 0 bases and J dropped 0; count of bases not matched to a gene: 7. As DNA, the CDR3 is TGTGCCAGTAGTATAGAAGGACTAGCGGGAATAAGTAGCACAGATACGCAGTATTTT. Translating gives CASSIEGLAGISSTDTQYF.

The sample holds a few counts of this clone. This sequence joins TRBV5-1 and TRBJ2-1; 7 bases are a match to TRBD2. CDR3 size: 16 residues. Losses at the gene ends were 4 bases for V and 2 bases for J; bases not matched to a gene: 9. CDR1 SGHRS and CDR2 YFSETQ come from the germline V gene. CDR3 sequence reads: CASSPSLAPTYNEQFF. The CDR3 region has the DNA TGCGCCAGCAGCCCTTCACTAGCGCCCACCTACAATGAGCAGTTCTTC.

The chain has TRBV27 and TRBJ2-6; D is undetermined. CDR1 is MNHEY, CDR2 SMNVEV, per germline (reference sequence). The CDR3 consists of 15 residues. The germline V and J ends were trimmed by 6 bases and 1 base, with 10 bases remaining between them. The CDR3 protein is CASSPGTSGANVLTF. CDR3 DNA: TGTGCCAGCAGCCCGGGTACATCTGGGGCCAACGTCCTGACTTTC.

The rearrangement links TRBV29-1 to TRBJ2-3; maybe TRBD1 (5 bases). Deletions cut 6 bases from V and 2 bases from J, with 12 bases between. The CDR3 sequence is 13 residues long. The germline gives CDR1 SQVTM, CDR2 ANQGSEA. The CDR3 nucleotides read TGCAGCGTCCCTGCAGGGTCCACAGATACGCAGTATTTT. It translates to CSVPAGSTDTQYF.

The CDR3 protein is CASSYTSGGRTDTQYF. The CDR3 nucleotides read TGCGCCAGCAGCTATACTAGCGGGGGCCGCACAGATACGCAGTATTTT. V usage is TRBV5-1 and J usage is TRBJ2-3; 11 bases line up with TRBD2. The CDR3 extends over 16 amino acids. The germline CDR1 and CDR2 sequences are SGHRS and YFSETQ. Trimming removed 3 bases from V and 1 base from J; junction bases left unmatched: 4.

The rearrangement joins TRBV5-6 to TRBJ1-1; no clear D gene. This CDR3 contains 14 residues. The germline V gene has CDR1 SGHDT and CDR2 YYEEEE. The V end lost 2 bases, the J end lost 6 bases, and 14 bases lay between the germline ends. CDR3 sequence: CASSLMAWRPEAFF. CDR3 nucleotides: TGTGCCAGCAGCTTAATGGCGTGGAGACCTGAAGCTTTCTTT. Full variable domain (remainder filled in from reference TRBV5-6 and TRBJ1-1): DAGVTQSPTHLIKTRGQQVTLRCSPKSGHDTVSWYQQALGQGPQFIFQYYEEEERQRGNFPDRFSGHQFPNYSSELNVNALLLGDSALYLCASSLMAWRPEAFFGQGTRLTVV.

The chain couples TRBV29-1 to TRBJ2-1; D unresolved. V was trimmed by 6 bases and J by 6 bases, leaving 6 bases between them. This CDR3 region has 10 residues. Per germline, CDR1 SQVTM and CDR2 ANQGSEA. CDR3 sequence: CSVALNEQFF. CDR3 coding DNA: TGCAGCGTCGCACTCAATGAGCAGTTCTTC.

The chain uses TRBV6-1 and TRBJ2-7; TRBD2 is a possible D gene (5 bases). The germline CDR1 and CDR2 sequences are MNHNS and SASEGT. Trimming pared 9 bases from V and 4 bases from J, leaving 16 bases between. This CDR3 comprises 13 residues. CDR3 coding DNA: TGTGCCAGATACGGAACAGCGGTTTACGAGCAGTACTTC. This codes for CARYGTAVYEQYF.

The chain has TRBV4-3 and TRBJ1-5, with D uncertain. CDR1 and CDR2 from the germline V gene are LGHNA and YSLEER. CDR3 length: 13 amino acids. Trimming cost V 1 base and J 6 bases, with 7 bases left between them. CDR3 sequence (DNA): TGCGCCAGCAGCCAAGCTGGCACTCAGCCCCAGCATTTT. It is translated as CASSQAGTQPQHF.